These T cell receptor beta chains were read from a single sample in a study of OX40 agonist ivuxolimab in advanced cancers. This table comes from immunoSEQ multiplex PCR, and its TCRdb copy is limited to in-frame clones, with some not included. The table records about 84,000 clones, roughly 80% of them present only once. The source was CD4+ or CD8+ T cells sorted from blood, collected in a trial of the OX40 agonist ivuxolimab. Source of these receptors: an adult with an advanced solid tumor such as melanoma, head and neck, liver or kidney cancer. The CDR3 runs from the conserved cysteine through the conserved F or W.

cdr3_aa | j_call | v_call
CASSSETGVRGTEAFF | TRBJ1-1 | TRBV7-3
CASSGQGAGNQPQHF | TRBJ1-5 | TRBV2
CASSPDYSQPQHF | TRBJ1-5 | TRBV18
CASSPVYSGANVLTF | TRBJ2-6 | TRBV9
CSVTGTSFNEQFF | TRBJ2-1 | TRBV29-1
CAWRSGGQETQYF | TRBJ2-5 | TRBV30
CASSFRLAGDTGELFF | TRBJ2-2 | TRBV5-4
CASSPTTGLSPLHF | TRBJ1-6 | TRBV18
CASSSGTGGRNQPQHF | TRBJ1-5 | TRBV27
CASSSGYEQYF | TRBJ2-7 | TRBV28
CASQREGGINQPQHF | TRBJ1-5 | TRBV7-9
CASSQGGLFSTGELFF | TRBJ2-2 | TRBV4-1
CASSLGGQGVAQYF | TRBJ2-5 | TRBV27
CASSSNDRLGANYGYTF | TRBJ1-2 | TRBV19
CASSRTGMNGQPQHF | TRBJ1-5 | TRBV5-1
CASSVTNYGYTF | TRBJ1-2 | TRBV9
CASSMGGSNQPQHF | TRBJ1-5 | TRBV6-5
CASSVRIQPQHF | TRBJ1-5 | TRBV28
CASTTYTWGQDTGELFF | TRBJ2-2 | TRBV28
CASSEASGSGTDTQYF | TRBJ2-3 | TRBV10-2
CASSPRQGRSGYTF | TRBJ1-2 | TRBV7-2
CASSGVSRYGNQPQHF | TRBJ1-5 | TRBV6-1
CASSLETSGGLTLTDTQYF | TRBJ2-3 | TRBV19
CASSPPRTRTDTQYF | TRBJ2-3 | TRBV18
CASSELGDYGYTF | TRBJ1-2 | TRBV2
CASSTRGSGNTIYF | TRBJ1-3 | TRBV7-6
CAWSGGDTQYF | TRBJ2-3 | TRBV30
CASSFRGGNTIYF | TRBJ1-3 | TRBV27
CASSHRRTVTPLHF | TRBJ1-6 | TRBV21-1
CASSVEGQGAGELFF | TRBJ2-2 | TRBV9
CASSRDRLNTEAFF | TRBJ1-1 | TRBV19
CASSKERRPTLRCNQPQHF | TRBJ1-5 | TRBV21-1
CASRFEGDTQYF | TRBJ2-3 | TRBV4-2
CASSPGPGVAGYTF | TRBJ1-2 | TRBV7-2
CASSLEGTGQETQYF | TRBJ2-5 | TRBV5-4
CASSFLGETQYF | TRBJ2-5 | TRBV7-1
CASSFSGQDTGELFF | TRBJ2-2 | TRBV7-2
CASSPQGYGYTF | TRBJ1-2 | TRBV27
CASSLGPGSGNTIYF | TRBJ1-3 | TRBV7-2
CASSRSTGVDSPLHF | TRBJ1-6 | TRBV6-1
CASTREGQGFDEQYF | TRBJ2-7 | TRBV5-8
CAWNGAGQGSYEQYF | TRBJ2-7 | TRBV30